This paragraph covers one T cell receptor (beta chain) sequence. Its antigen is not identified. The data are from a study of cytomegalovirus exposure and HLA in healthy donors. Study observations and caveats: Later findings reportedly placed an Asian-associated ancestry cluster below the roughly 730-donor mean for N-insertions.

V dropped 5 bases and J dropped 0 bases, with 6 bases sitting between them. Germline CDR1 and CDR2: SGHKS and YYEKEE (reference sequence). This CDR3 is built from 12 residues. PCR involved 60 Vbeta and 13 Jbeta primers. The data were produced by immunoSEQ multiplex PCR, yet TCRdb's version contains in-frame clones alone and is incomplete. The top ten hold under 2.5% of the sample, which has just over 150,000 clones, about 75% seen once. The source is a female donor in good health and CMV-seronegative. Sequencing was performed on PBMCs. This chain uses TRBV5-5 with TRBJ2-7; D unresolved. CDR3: CASSMSSYEQYF. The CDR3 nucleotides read TGTGCCAGCAGTATGAGCTCCTACGAGCAGTACTTC.